Following are 31 T cell receptor beta chains from one sample sequenced in a study of cytomegalovirus exposure and HLA in healthy donors. With 60 Vbeta and 13 Jbeta primers, the PCR was carried out. Repertoires were generated with immunoSEQ multiplex PCR, while TCRdb's copy carries only in-frame clones and drops some. The profile covers roughly 140,000 clones, with around three fifths appearing a single time and 3% taken by the ten largest. Material: PBMCs. All receptors derive from a woman in her 30s in good health and CMV-seropositive.

The chain recombines TRBV6-1 with TRBJ1-5; D might be TRBD1 (5 bases). V was trimmed by 6 bases and J by 6 bases, leaving 15 bases between them. The CDR3 contains 14 residues. Germline V gene data show CDR1 as MNHNS and CDR2 as SASEGT. CDR3 loop: CASSGTPLGQPQHF. The CDR3 DNA reads TGTGCCAGCAGCGGGACTCCCCTAGGTCAGCCCCAGCATTTT.

The chain couples TRBV2 to TRBJ2-1; 12 positions match TRBD2. This CDR3 contains 18 residues. V shed 0 bases, J shed 4 bases, and the junction held 7 bases outside the gene matches. The V gene's germline CDR1 is SNHLY and CDR2 FYNNEI. The CDR3 loop reads CASSEAAWLAGGYNEQFF. In DNA form, the CDR3 reads TGTGCCAGCAGTGAAGCGGCGTGGCTAGCGGGGGGGTACAATGAGCAGTTCTTC.

The V call is TRBV6-1, the J call TRBJ1-5, with 10 nucleotides matching TRBD1. CDR3 length: 17 residues. CDR1 and CDR2 (germline): MNHNS, SASEGT. V lost 6 bases, J lost 0 bases, and 8 bases stayed unmatched. The CDR3 coding sequence is TGTGCCAGCAGGGAAAGGGACAGGGGTTATAGCAATCAGCCCCAGCATTTT. It yields the protein CASRERDRGYSNQPQHF.

V and J are TRBV7-7 and TRBJ2-5; TRBD2 is a possible D gene (5 bases). The CDR3 is 12 residues long. CDR1 and CDR2 from the germline V gene are SSHAT and FNYEAQ (reference sequence). Trimming took off 4 bases at V and 5 bases at J, with 8 bases between the two ends. CDR3 in amino acids: CASSYRGETQYF. Written as DNA, the CDR3 is TGTGCCAGCAGCTATCGGGGTGAGACCCAGTACTTC.

The V gene is TRBV5-6, the J gene TRBJ2-4; D unresolved. Germline values: CDR1 SGHDT, CDR2 YYEEEE. With 0 bases removed from V and 7 bases from J, the gap between germline ends came to 5 bases. This CDR3 contains 12 residues. Here the CDR3 DNA reads TGTGCCAGCAGCTTGGGCGTGAACATTCAGTACTTC. Translating it yields CASSLGVNIQYF.

The chain joins TRBV13 to TRBJ1-6; D is ambiguous. Trimming took 6 bases from V and 5 from J, leaving 17 bases between them. The length of the CDR3 is 16 residues. Germline-derived CDR1 and CDR2 are PRHDT and FYEKMQ (reference sequence). The CDR3 DNA is TGTGCCAGCAGAAGCATTGGTGGCCAGGATAATTCACCCCTCCACTTT. Its protein is CASRSIGGQDNSPLHF.

This chain's CDR3 is CASSRRDRGSYEQYF. The CDR3, as DNA: TGTGCCAGCAGCCGCCGTGACAGGGGCTCCTACGAGCAGTACTTC. This rearrangement joins TRBV7-9 to TRBJ2-7, with TRBD1 identical over 8 bases. This CDR3 is built from 15 residues. With 5 bases clipped from V and 0 bases from J, the junction kept 6 bases outside the gene matches. CDR1 is SEHNR and CDR2 is FQNEAQ in the germline V gene (reference sequence).

In this sample, this clone turned up a few times. This chain links TRBV6-1 with TRBJ2-1; TRBD1 matches at 8 bases. Per germline, CDR1 MNHNS and CDR2 SASEGT. The CDR3 totals 13 residues. Trimming removed 9 bases from V and 9 bases from J; junction bases left unmatched: 10. CDR3 residues: CASVVTGESEQFF. The DNA of the CDR3 is TGTGCCAGTGTAGTGACAGGGGAGAGTGAGCAGTTCTTC.

This chain connects TRBV6-5 to TRBJ1-6; tentative D call: TRBD1 (6 bases). Germline lookup yields CDR1 MNHEY and CDR2 SVGAGI. V lost 2 bases and J lost 7, with 12 bases in between. There are 15 residues in the CDR3. CDR3 coding DNA: TGTGCCAGCAGTTACCACGGACAGCCGAATTCACCCCTCCACTTT. Translated, it gives CASSYHGQPNSPLHF.

In this sample, this clone turned up a few times. The CDR3 is CASSPRQSSYNEQFF. The CDR3 DNA reads TGTGCCAGCAGCCCACGACAGAGCTCCTACAATGAGCAGTTCTTC. J is TRBJ2-1 and V is TRBV7-2; weak D call: TRBD1 (5 bases). V was pared by 5 bases and J by 0 bases, with 11 bases between. Germline loops: CDR1 SGHTA, CDR2 FQGNSA. The CDR3 spans 15 residues.

The chain has TRBV2 and TRBJ2-3; D might be TRBD2 (5 bases). The length of the CDR3 is 15 residues. Trimming stripped 4 bases from V and 0 bases from J, with 11 bases between. The germline CDR1 and CDR2 sequences are SNHLY and FYNNEI. Written as DNA, the CDR3 is TGTGCCAGCAGTGGGGCTAGCCGAAGCACAGATACGCAGTATTTT. Residues: CASSGASRSTDTQYF.

This chain links TRBV4-2 with TRBJ1-2; D uncertain. There are 15 residues in the CDR3. Germline loops: CDR1 LGHNA, CDR2 YNFKEQ. V dropped 4 bases and J dropped 4 bases, with 16 bases sitting between them. CDR3 coding DNA: TGTGCCAGCAGCCCCGTGGCGCAGGAGGGCTATGGCTACACCTTC. Protein product: CASSPVAQEGYGYTF.

The chain links TRBV7-6 to TRBJ2-3; TRBD2 matches 9 bases. Per germline, CDR1 SGHVS and CDR2 FNYEAQ. After removal of 4 bases from V and 4 bases from J, the junction contained 12 bases not matched to a gene. The CDR3 is made up of 17 amino acids. The CDR3 sequence: CASSSPAAGGYSDTQYF. The CDR3, as DNA: TGTGCCAGCAGCTCGCCCGCTGCGGGAGGGTACTCAGATACGCAGTATTTT.

This clone has a handful of counts. The junction and the germline gene differ at one end; a read error may be behind it. This chain connects TRBV27 to TRBJ1-2; D remains ambiguous. The CDR3 contains 15 residues. Looked up from germline, CDR1 is MNHEY and CDR2 is SMNVEV (reference sequence). The CDR3 DNA reads as TGTGCCAACAGTTTACTCGGGGAAAGTAGAATGAGCTACACCTTC. It codes for CANSLLGESRMSYTF.

The chain combines TRBV6-1 with TRBJ2-7; 8 bases align to TRBD1. The length of the CDR3 is 13 residues. V was pared by 6 bases and J by 6 bases, with 7 bases of the junction left unmatched. Germline V gene sequence: CDR1 MNHNS, CDR2 SASEGT. The CDR3 nucleotides are TGTGCCAGCAGCGCCATGACAGGGGTCGAGCAGTACTTC. Its translation is CASSAMTGVEQYF.

The chain recombines TRBV28 with TRBJ2-2, with a tentative D call TRBD2 (5 bases). The CDR3 extends over 15 amino acids. V lost 2 bases and J 3 bases, leaving 10 bases between the germline ends. Germline CDR1 MDHEN, CDR2 SYDVKM. The CDR3 spells CASSLRTSYTGELFF. The CDR3, as DNA: TGTGCCAGCAGTTTACGGACTTCTTACACCGGGGAGCTGTTTTTT. Full variable domain (missing parts from reference TRBV28 and TRBJ2-2): DVKVTQSSRYLVKRTGEKVFLECVQDMDHENMFWYRQDPGLGLRLIYFSYDVKMKEKGDIPEGYSVSREKKERFSLILESASTNQTSMYLCASSLRTSYTGELFFGEGSRLTVL.

This rearrangement joins TRBV7-8 to TRBJ1-3; D is undetermined. CDR1 is SGHVS, CDR2 FQNEAQ, per germline. The CDR3 extends over 17 amino acids. The germline V and J ends were trimmed by 2 bases and 0 bases, with 14 bases remaining between them. In DNA form, the CDR3 reads TGTGCCAGCAGCTTACTTCGCGGAATAAGCTCTGGAAACACCATATATTTT. It encodes CASSLLRGISSGNTIYF.

Of note for this clone: Other DNA sequences of this sample code for an identical CDR3. The J gene is TRBJ1-1, the V gene TRBV6-6; 7 nucleotides line up with TRBD1. The CDR3 is 12 residues long. The J segment lost 11 bases and the V segment lost 7 bases, leaving 10 bases of the junction unmatched. CDR1 is MNHNY and CDR2 is SVGAGI in the germline V gene (reference sequence). This CDR3 reads CASTRQGREAFF. Written as DNA, the CDR3 is TGTGCCAGCACTCGACAGGGAAGAGAGGCTTTCTTT.

The V gene is TRBV28, the J gene TRBJ1-1, with 9 positions matching TRBD1. The V segment lost 6 bases and the J segment 0 bases; nucleotides outside the gene matches: 5. Germline loops: CDR1 MDHEN, CDR2 SYDVKM. The CDR3 runs 15 residues. The CDR3 DNA follows: TGTGCCAGCAGCAGCGGGACAGGGATGAACACTGAAGCTTTCTTT. Amino acid sequence: CASSSGTGMNTEAFF.

This clone turned up a few times. Mismatch with germline at one junction end may stem from a read error. The V and J genes are TRBV5-1 and TRBJ1-4; D possibly corresponds to TRBD1 (6 bases). The germline gives CDR1 SGHRS, CDR2 YFSETQ. The CDR3 runs 13 residues. The CDR3 here is CASSPFPTGDDVF. CDR3 DNA: TGCGCCAGCAGCCCCTTCCCGACAGGAGATGACGTTTTT.

The rearrangement uses TRBV7-9 and TRBJ1-1; 8 bases map to TRBD1. CDR3 length: 15 amino acids. V dropped 7 bases and J dropped 11; count of bases not matched to a gene: 18. Per germline, CDR1 SEHNR and CDR2 FQNEAQ (reference sequence). The CDR3 DNA reads as TGTGCCAGCATCCGAAGAGAGAGCAGGGGGCTAGAGGCTTTCTTT. It translates to CASIRRESRGLEAFF.

This clone has a handful of counts. The junction differs from germline at one of its ends, possibly a read error. The V call is TRBV7-7, the J call TRBJ2-1; D call uncertain. Germline V lookup: CDR1 SSHAT, CDR2 FNYEAQ (reference sequence). This CDR3 comprises 13 residues. CDR3 residues: CASSLGRSNEQFF. The CDR3, as DNA: TGTGCTAGCAGCTTAGGCAGATCGAATGAGCAGTTCTTC.

The chain couples TRBV18 to TRBJ2-3; D is unclear. Deletions cut 3 bases from V and 4 bases from J, with 8 bases between. The length of the CDR3 is 13 residues. Germline V gene sequence: CDR1 KGHSH, CDR2 LQKENI. This CDR3 reads CASSPTQADTQYF. The CDR3 DNA reads as TGTGCCAGCTCACCCACTCAGGCAGATACGCAGTATTTT.

The chain joins TRBV9 to TRBJ1-2, with D maybe TRBD1 (5 bases). This CDR3 comprises 14 residues. Germline CDR1 and CDR2: SGDLS and YYNGEE. V was clipped by 4 bases and J by 4 bases, with 14 bases between them. The CDR3 nucleotides read TGTGCCAGCAGCACCTGGACAACTTTCTATGGCTACACCTTC. Its translation: CASSTWTTFYGYTF.

The V and J genes are TRBV19 and TRBJ1-1, with TRBD1 as a possible D gene (6 bases). The V gene's germline CDR1 is LNHDA and CDR2 SQIVND (reference sequence). V shed 6 bases and J shed 6 bases, with 17 bases lying between them. The CDR3 loop spans 14 amino acids. CDR3 residues: CASRLPGASPEAFF. The DNA for the CDR3 is TGTGCCAGTAGATTACCAGGGGCCTCCCCTGAAGCTTTCTTT.

CDR3 DNA sequence: TGTGCCAGCAGCTTGGCGCTGGGACAGGCTCATGAGCAGTTCTTC. Residues: CASSLALGQAHEQFF. V is TRBV5-5 and J is TRBJ2-1; 8 bases fit TRBD1. J lost 8 bases, V lost 0 bases, and 7 bases had no gene match. There are 15 residues in the CDR3. The germline V gene has CDR1 SGHKS and CDR2 YYEKEE (reference sequence).

The gene calls are TRBV2 and TRBJ2-1; no clear D. CDR3 length: 13 amino acids. In germline, CDR1 is SNHLY, CDR2 FYNNEI. Trimming pared 7 bases from V and 0 bases from J, leaving 7 bases between. The DNA for the CDR3 is TGTGCCAGCACGGCGGACTCCTACAATGAGCAGTTCTTC. Translating gives CASTADSYNEQFF.

This clone came up a few times. This rearrangement joins TRBV2 to TRBJ1-5; D is unresolved. Germline values: CDR1 SNHLY, CDR2 FYNNEI. V dropped 8 bases and J dropped 10 bases, with 15 bases sitting between them. The CDR3 sequence is 12 residues long. The CDR3: CASGPRGFPQHF. Here the CDR3 DNA reads TGTGCCAGCGGGCCCCGCGGGTTTCCCCAGCATTTT.

There are a few counts of this clone. V usage is TRBV10-2 and J usage is TRBJ2-7, with TRBD1 identical over 7 bases. Germline V gives CDR1 WSHSY, CDR2 SAAADI. CDR3 size: 13 residues. V trimming: 3 bases; J trimming: 5 bases; junction bases outside the gene matches: 4. CDR3 nucleotides: TGCGCCAGCAGTGAAACAGGGGCCCACGAGCAGTACTTC. Translation gives CASSETGAHEQYF.

The gene calls are TRBV5-1 and TRBJ2-1; 8 bases align to TRBD1. V lost 4 bases, J lost 8 bases, and 5 bases stayed unmatched. This CDR3 comprises 13 residues. The germline V gene encodes CDR1 SGHRS and CDR2 YFSETQ. CDR3 protein: CASSKTGVDEQFF. The CDR3 coding sequence is TGCGCCAGCAGCAAGACAGGGGTGGATGAGCAGTTCTTC. The variable domain in full, with the rest retrieved from reference TRBV5-1 and TRBJ2-1, is KAGVTQTPRYLIKTRGQQVTLSCSPISGHRSVSWYQQTPGQGLQFLFEYFSETQRNKGNFPGRFSGRQFSNSRSEMNVSTLELGDSALYLCASSKTGVDEQFFGPGTRLTVL.

CDR3 region: CASSQGNEQFF. The CDR3 bases are TGCGCCAGCTCTCAGGGGAATGAGCAGTTCTTC. The chain joins TRBV10-1 to TRBJ2-1; D is perhaps TRBD1 (6 bases). Deletions cut 8 bases from V and 7 bases from J, with 9 bases between. This CDR3 comprises 11 residues. Germline V gives CDR1 WNHNN, CDR2 SYGVQD (reference sequence).